This T cell receptor (beta chain) emerged from a study of regulatory T cells in long-lasting Graves disease. Construction of the TCR beta libraries employed iRepertoire HTBI primers in conjunction with Arm-PCR of CDR3 regions. One entry per CDR3 protein results from TCRdb running MiXCR on the multiplex PCR reads. The sample holds 680,000 or so distinct CDR3 sequences; approximately 15% are singletons and the top ten take 18%. Described time point: newly diagnosed GD, antithyroid drugs for less than 3 months. Researchers made the TCR library from RNA that was extracted from PBMCs. Trimming cost V 2 bases and J 3 bases, with 12 bases left between them. The CDR3 is made up of 14 amino acids. In germline, CDR1 is SGHRS, CDR2 YFSETQ. These data were likewise used in another study, on T cells in Graves' hyperthyroidism and ophthalmopathy.

The J gene is TRBJ2-7, the V gene TRBV5-1; D gene ambiguous. Sequenced here: peripheral blood mononuclear cells (PBMCs), sampled at new diagnosis, from a patient treated with antithyroid drugs. The TCR originated in a woman aged 25 to 45 with Graves disease. The DNA of the CDR3 is TGCGCCAGCAGCTTTAGCAGAGGCGGCTACGAGCAGTACTTC. Protein product: CASSFSRGGYEQYF.